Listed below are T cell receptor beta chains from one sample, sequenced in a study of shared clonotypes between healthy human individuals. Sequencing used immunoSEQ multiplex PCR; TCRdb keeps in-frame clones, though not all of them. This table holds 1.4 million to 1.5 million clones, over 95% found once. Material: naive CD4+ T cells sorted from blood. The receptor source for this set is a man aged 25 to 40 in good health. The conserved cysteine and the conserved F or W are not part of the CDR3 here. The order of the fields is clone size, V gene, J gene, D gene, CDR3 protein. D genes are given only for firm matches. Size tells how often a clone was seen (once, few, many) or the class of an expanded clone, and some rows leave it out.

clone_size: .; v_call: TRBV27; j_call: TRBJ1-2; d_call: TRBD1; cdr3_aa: ASSYTGGGNYGYT
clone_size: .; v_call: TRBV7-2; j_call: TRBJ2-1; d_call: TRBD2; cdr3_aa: ASSLSLAGGINEQF
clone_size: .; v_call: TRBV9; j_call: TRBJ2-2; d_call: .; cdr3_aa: ASSGRNTGELF
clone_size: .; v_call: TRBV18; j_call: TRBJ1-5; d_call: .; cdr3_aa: ASSPKGSNQPQH
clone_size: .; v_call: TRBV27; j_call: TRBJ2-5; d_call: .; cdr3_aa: ASRHSVLETQY
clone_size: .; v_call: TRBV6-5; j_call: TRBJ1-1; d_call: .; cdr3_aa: ASSYREGFKTEAF
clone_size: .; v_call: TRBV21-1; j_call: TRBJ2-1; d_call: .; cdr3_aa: ASSHPKVTSGSYNEQF
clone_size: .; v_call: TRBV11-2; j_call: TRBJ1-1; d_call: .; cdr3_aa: ASSLDRQQNTEAF
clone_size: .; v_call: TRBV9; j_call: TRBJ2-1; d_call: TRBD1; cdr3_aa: ASSVAGGTGNHNEQF
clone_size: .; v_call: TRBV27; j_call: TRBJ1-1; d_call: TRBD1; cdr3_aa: ASSFELPGTGGSGQAF
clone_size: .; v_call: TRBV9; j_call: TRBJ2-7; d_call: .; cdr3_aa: ASSVDVHPYEQY
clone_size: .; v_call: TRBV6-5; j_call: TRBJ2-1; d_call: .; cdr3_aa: ASSYAAGGANEQF
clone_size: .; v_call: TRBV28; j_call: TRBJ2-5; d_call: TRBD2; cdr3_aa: ASSLYSGSHQETQY
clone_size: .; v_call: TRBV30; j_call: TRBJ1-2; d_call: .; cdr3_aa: AWRTEGGSWYGYT
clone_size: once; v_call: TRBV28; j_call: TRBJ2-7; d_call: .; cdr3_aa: ASTGFPTEQY
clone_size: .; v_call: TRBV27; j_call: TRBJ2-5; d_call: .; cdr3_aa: ASSLSGWETQY
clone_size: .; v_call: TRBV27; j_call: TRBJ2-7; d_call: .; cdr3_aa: ASSRDPEGIYEQY
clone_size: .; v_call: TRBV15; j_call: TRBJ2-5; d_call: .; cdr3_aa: ATSIPPTKRDETQY
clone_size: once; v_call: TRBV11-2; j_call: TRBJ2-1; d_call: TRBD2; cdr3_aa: ASSSIAGASYNEQF
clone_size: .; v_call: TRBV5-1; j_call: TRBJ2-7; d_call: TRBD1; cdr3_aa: ASSLRGGTGHYEQY
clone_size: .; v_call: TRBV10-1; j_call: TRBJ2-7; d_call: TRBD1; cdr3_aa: ASSGTGGSYEQY
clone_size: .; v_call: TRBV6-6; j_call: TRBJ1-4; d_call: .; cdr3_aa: ASSLGSGVEKLF
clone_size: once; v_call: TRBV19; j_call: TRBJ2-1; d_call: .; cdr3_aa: ASSTPTLAPRL
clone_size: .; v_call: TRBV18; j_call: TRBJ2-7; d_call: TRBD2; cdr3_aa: ASSPRPREGPYEQY